This TCR beta chain was recovered during a study of blood T cell repertoires in COVID-19. Study overall: From the United States, Italy and Spain came samples of acute and convalescent COVID-19. T cells, B-cell-depleted T cells, or PBMCs provided the cDNA or gDNA that served as material.

Data came from immunoSEQ multiplex PCR; TCRdb stores just in-frame clones and leaves some out. The data hold fewer than 75,000 clones, with about 90% observed a single time. This CDR3 spans 13 amino acids. The J segment lost 8 bases and the V segment lost 0 bases, leaving 0 bases of the junction unmatched. The germline gives CDR1 SEHNR, CDR2 FQNEAQ (reference sequence). Sequences were obtained from peripheral blood. This receptor was obtained from a man aged 60-69 years with acute or convalescent COVID-19. The genes are TRBV7-9 and TRBJ2-2, with 7 bases that match TRBD1. The CDR3 is CASSLAGQGELFF. The DNA for the CDR3 is TGTGCCAGCAGCTTAGCGGGACAGGGGGAGCTGTTTTTT.